What follows is one T cell receptor (beta chain) and its context. Trimming took off 10 bases at V and 0 bases at J, with 18 bases between the two ends. Germline loops: CDR1 ENHRY, CDR2 SYGVKD. The CDR3 is made up of 15 amino acids. Methods used by the authors: Estimates of nucleated cell counts were drawn from the amplification of reference gene primers. Here immunoSEQ multiplex PCR was the method, and the copy in TCRdb shows in-frame clones only, minus some. V, J and clone size are those of that table, while D and trimming were read from the DNA. The top ten hold 4.6% of the sample, which has some 72,000 clones, around 90% seen once. The sample originates from a study of blood T cell repertoires in COVID-19.

This TCR came from a man aged 45-65 years with active COVID-19. Sequencing was performed on peripheral blood. J is TRBJ1-1 and V is TRBV10-3; TRBD1 is a possible D gene (5 bases). The CDR3 protein is CATFPGRAVNTEAFF. In DNA form, the CDR3 reads TGTGCCACTTTCCCCGGCAGGGCTGTGAACACTGAAGCTTTCTTT.